This T cell receptor beta chain was identified during a study of shared clonotypes between healthy human individuals. Study conclusions and caveats: Naive subsets generally exceeded memory subsets in estimated richness.

With regard to this clone: Antigen unknown.

Data came from immunoSEQ multiplex PCR; TCRdb stores just in-frame clones and leaves some out. Among about 2,500,000 clones listed, around nine tenths were seen once. Germline V gene lookup returns CDR1 MNHEY and CDR2 SMNVEV (reference sequence). This CDR3 is built from 16 residues. Losses at the gene ends were 2 bases for V and 6 bases for J; bases not matched to a gene: 6. The sample taken for sequencing was naive CD4+ T cells sorted from blood. The subset: CD45RA+ positively selected. The rearrangement joins TRBV27 to TRBJ1-6, with 8 bases identical to TRBD1. This receptor was identified in a man aged 18 to 30 in good health. In nucleotides, the CDR3 is TGTGCCAGCAGTTTAGGGGCAGGGGGCACTAATTCACCCCTCCACTTT. Translated: CASSLGAGGTNSPLHF.